This passage covers 3 T cell receptor beta chains from one sample sequenced in a study of blood T cell repertoires in COVID-19. Using immunoSEQ multiplex PCR, the repertoire was profiled, and TCRdb retains in-frame clones only, with some absent. The sample lists approximately 80,000 clones, around 87% occurring once. The sequenced material came from peripheral blood. The receptors were sampled from a middle-aged man with acute or convalescent COVID-19.

This sequence joins TRBV29-1 and TRBJ1-2; 8 positions match TRBD1. Per the germline V gene, CDR1 is SQVTM and CDR2 is ANQGSEA. The CDR3 sequence is 13 residues long. After removal of 6 bases from V and 2 bases from J, the junction contained 5 bases not matched to a gene. The CDR3 bases are TGCAGCGTCCACCAGGGGGCCAACTATGGCTACACCTTC. Its protein product is CSVHQGANYGYTF. Drawing the rest from reference TRBV29-1 and TRBJ1-2, the complete variable domain is SAVISQKPSRDICQRGTSLTIQCQVDSQVTMMFWYRQQPGQSLTLIATANQGSEATYESGFVIDKFPISRPNLTFSTLTVSNMSPEDSSIYLCSVHQGANYGYTFGSGTRLTVV.

V usage is TRBV7-8 and J usage is TRBJ2-5; D is perhaps TRBD1 (5 bases). V dropped 6 bases and J dropped 5 bases, with 22 bases sitting between them. The CDR3 loop spans 16 amino acids. Germline V gene lookup returns CDR1 SGHVS and CDR2 FQNEAQ. The DNA for the CDR3 is TGTGCCAGCAGTTTGGGGCCCCACTTAACAGCGGAGACCCAGTACTTC. It encodes CASSLGPHLTAETQYF.

V is TRBV29-1 and J is TRBJ1-2; tentatively, D is TRBD1 (5 bases). The CDR3 consists of 12 residues. Per the germline V gene, CDR1 is SQVTM and CDR2 is ANQGSEA. V lost 8 bases and J lost 4, with 14 bases in between. The CDR3 here is CSHEEGSYGYTF. CDR3 in DNA: TGCAGCCATGAAGAGGGGAGCTATGGCTACACCTTC.